Below are 17 T cell receptor beta chains sequenced from a single sample in a study of Graves' ophthalmopathy and Graves' hyperthyroidism. RNA transcripts yielded amplified TCR beta CDR3 regions. Following a first-round RT-PCR that used HTBI primers, a second-round multiplex PCR was carried out. TCRdb re-derived calls from the multiplex PCR reads in MiXCR, one entry per CDR3 protein. The sample lists about 400,000 distinct CDR3 sequences; roughly 18% were seen once. What was sequenced was peripheral blood. The receptors were sampled from a woman between 18 and 30 years old with Graves' ophthalmopathy.

This clonotype turned up a few times. The genes are TRBV6-1 and TRBJ1-1; D unclear. CDR1 and CDR2 from the germline V gene are MNHNS and SASEGT. The CDR3 loop spans 16 amino acids. V was shortened by 6 bases and J by 0 bases, with 17 bases between the two germline ends. The CDR3 sequence is CASSLGPGILNTEAFF. The CDR3 bases are TGTGCCAGCAGCCTAGGGCCGGGAATTTTGAACACTGAAGCTTTCTTT.

This clonotype was seen repeatedly, ten times or more. The V gene is TRBV15, the J gene TRBJ2-7, with D uncertain. Germline-derived CDR1 and CDR2 are LNHNV and YYDKDF (reference sequence). Trimming pared 1 base from V and 6 bases from J, leaving 13 bases between. The length of the CDR3 is 14 residues. CDR3 DNA sequence: TGTGCCACCAGCAGAGCGGCCCGACTGGGCGAGCAGTACTTC. Encoded protein: CATSRAARLGEQYF.

This clonotype was seen at least ten times. This chain joins TRBV19 and TRBJ1-2; TRBD1 agrees at 7 bases. The CDR3 extends over 15 amino acids. V was clipped by 5 bases and J by 8 bases; unmatched bases: 14. Germline values: CDR1 LNHDA, CDR2 SQIVND (reference sequence). CDR3 DNA sequence: TGTGCCAGTAGTTACCGGGACAGAGACTATGACGGCTACACCTTC. Its translation: CASSYRDRDYDGYTF.

Ten or more counts support this clonotype. The chain has TRBV4-3 and TRBJ1-2, with TRBD1 identical over 8 bases. Trimming cost V 3 bases and J 5 bases; bases outside gene matches: 8. CDR3 length equals 15 residues. Looked up from germline, CDR1 is LGHNA and CDR2 is YSLEER. CDR3 DNA: TGCGCCAGCAGCCATGCCGGGACAGGAAAGTATGGCTACACCTTC. Protein product: CASSHAGTGKYGYTF.

This clonotype has only one observation. V usage is TRBV5-1 and J usage is TRBJ1-2; D perhaps matches TRBD1 (6 bases). The germline V gene encodes CDR1 SGHRS and CDR2 YFSETQ. The V end lost 4 bases, the J end lost 4 bases, and 20 bases lay between the germline ends. The CDR3 spans 16 residues. The CDR3 protein is CASSAGTGSRSYGYTF. The CDR3 nucleotides read TGCGCCAGCAGCGCTGGTACAGGGAGTAGAAGCTATGGCTACACCTTC.

This clonotype occurred many times. This rearrangement joins TRBV6-1 to TRBJ2-7, with TRBD1 matching over 11 bases. V gave up 2 bases and J gave up 5 bases; unmatched junction bases: 5. Germline CDR1 reads MNHNS; CDR2 reads SASEGT. The CDR3 spans 15 residues. CDR3 sequence reads: CASSEIGQGADEQYF. In nucleotides, the CDR3 is TGTGCCAGCAGTGAAATAGGACAGGGGGCCGACGAGCAGTACTTC.

There are many counts of this clonotype. The chain couples TRBV7-2 to TRBJ2-2; D might be TRBD2 (5 bases). The CDR3 extends over 14 amino acids. Germline V gene sequence: CDR1 SGHTA, CDR2 FQGNSA. V lost 2 bases and J lost 6, with 10 bases in between. CDR3: CASSLMIASGELFF. The CDR3 DNA reads TGTGCCAGCAGCTTAATGATAGCGTCCGGGGAGCTGTTTTTT.

Many counts were recorded for this clonotype. CDR3 residues: CASSGGRKEQYF. For the CDR3, the DNA is TGTGCCAGCAGTGGGGGGAGGAAGGAGCAGTACTTC. This rearrangement joins TRBV27 to TRBJ2-7, with D possibly matching TRBD2 (6 bases). With 5 bases removed from V and 7 bases from J, the gap between germline ends came to 12 bases. The CDR3 totals 12 residues. Germline-derived CDR1 and CDR2 are MNHEY and SMNVEV (reference sequence).

This rearrangement joins TRBV6-2 or TRBV6-3 to TRBJ1-2; D ambiguous. CDR3 length: 18 residues. Germline lookup yields CDR1 MNHEY and CDR2 SVGEGT. The V end was cut by 6 bases, the J end by 3 bases, with 26 bases between. The CDR3, as DNA: TGTGCCAGCAGACGGATCAGCGGACCGGCGAAGTTGGACTATGGCTACACCTTC. Translating gives CASRRISGPAKLDYGYTF.

This clonotype was counted at least ten times. This sequence joins TRBV12-3 or TRBV12-4 and TRBJ2-6, with TRBD2 as a possible D gene (6 bases). The CDR3 runs 14 residues. The ends were cut back, 4 bases at V and 2 bases at J, with 6 bases in the middle. CDR3 in amino acids: CASSWRAGANVLTF. CDR3 DNA sequence: TGTGCCAGCAGTTGGAGGGCTGGGGCCAACGTCCTGACTTTC.

This clonotype was recorded at least ten times. The V call is TRBV5-4, the J call TRBJ2-7; 11 positions agree with TRBD1. Losses at the gene ends were 0 bases for V and 0 bases for J; bases not matched to a gene: 8. The germline CDR1 and CDR2 sequences are SGHNT and YYREEE (reference sequence). The CDR3 totals 18 residues. The CDR3, as DNA: TGTGCCAGCAGCTTGGGAACGGGACAGGGGGGGCCCTCCTACGAGCAGTACTTC. Encoded protein: CASSLGTGQGGPSYEQYF.

At least ten counts were recorded for this clonotype. The rearrangement links TRBV4-1 to TRBJ2-5; D call uncertain. The germline gives CDR1 MGHRA, CDR2 YSYEKL. The CDR3 covers 17 residues. V dropped 0 bases and J dropped 2 bases, with 16 bases sitting between them. The CDR3 spells CASSQDRSSAIQETQYF. CDR3 nucleotides: TGCGCCAGCAGCCAAGATCGGTCTAGTGCTATTCAAGAGACCCAGTACTTC.

Ten or more counts support this clonotype. The J gene is TRBJ2-5, the V gene TRBV12-3 or TRBV12-4; 9 positions agree with TRBD2. V shed 5 bases, J shed 3 bases, and the junction held 4 bases outside the gene matches. The CDR3 is made up of 14 amino acids. The CDR3 DNA reads TGTGCCAGCAGTCCTCAGCGGGAGGAAGAGACCCAGTACTTC. Protein: CASSPQREEETQYF.

This clonotype was seen many times. This chain links TRBV7-2 with TRBJ2-3, with TRBD1 matching over 9 bases. The V segment lost 4 bases and the J segment 2 bases; nucleotides outside the gene matches: 7. The germline V gene has CDR1 SGHTA and CDR2 FQGNSA. CDR3 length equals 16 residues. CDR3 amino acids: CASSSPTGGNTDTQYF. The DNA of the CDR3 is TGTGCCAGCAGCTCCCCGACAGGGGGAAACACAGATACGCAGTATTTT.

Only a few counts were recorded for this clonotype. This chain links TRBV30 with TRBJ2-2; TRBD1 aligns across 7 bases. V was clipped by 8 bases and J by 4 bases; unmatched bases: 19. There are 17 residues in the CDR3. Germline assignment: CDR1 GTSNPN and CDR2 SVGIG (reference sequence). The CDR3 region is CAHFPLGSTGSTGELFF. CDR3 in DNA: TGTGCCCACTTTCCACTGGGATCGACAGGGTCCACCGGGGAGCTGTTTTTT.

This clonotype was observed at least ten times. V gene TRBV30 combines with J gene TRBJ1-5; no reliable D call. CDR1 and CDR2 (germline): GTSNPN, SVGIG (reference sequence). Trimming cost V 7 bases and J 0 bases, with 10 bases left between them. This CDR3 contains 13 residues. The CDR3: CAFRPNSNQPQHF. CDR3 nucleotides: TGTGCCTTCCGGCCCAATAGCAATCAGCCCCAGCATTTT. Using reference TRBV30 and TRBJ1-5 for the parts outside the CDR3, the full variable domain is SQTIHQWPATLVQPVGSPLSLECTVEGTSNPNLYWYRQAAGRGLQLLFYSVGIGQISSEVPQNLSASRPQDRQFILSSKKLLLSDSGFYLCAFRPNSNQPQHFGDGTRLSIL.

In its sample, this clonotype was seen many times. The junction departs from the called germline gene at one end, perhaps through a read error. The chain links TRBV27 to TRBJ1-2; TRBD1 agrees at 7 bases. Germline CDR1 and CDR2: MNHEY and SMNVEV (reference sequence). The CDR3 sequence is 15 residues long. This CDR3 reads CASSLKGTANYGYTF. The CDR3 nucleotides are TGTGCCAGCAGTTTAAAAGGGACAGCTAATTATGGCTACACCTTC.